This T cell receptor beta chain was documented in a study of T cells in Graves' hyperthyroidism and ophthalmopathy. Turning to the study itself: The blood sample was taken at first diagnosis, before treatment began. Findings of the study overall: Also found in blood were most expanded thyroid clonotypes above 0.001.

Graves' hyperthyroidism was deemed stable absent ophthalmopathy progression within 18 months. Clinical symptoms, serum thyroxine and TRAb, thyroid ultrasound and orbital computed tomography together formed the diagnostic basis. The TCR beta CDR3 regions underwent amplification using RNA transcripts as the source. Initially, a first-round RT-PCR of the TCR CDR3 employed the HTBI primer set. A single record per CDR3 protein comes from TCRdb applying MiXCR to the multiplex PCR reads. The sample records about 96,000 distinct CDR3 sequences, 51% being singletons. This CDR3 has 16 amino acids. Germline trimming cut 3 bases from V and 0 bases from J; bases unmatched to any gene: 1. Germline V gene data show CDR1 as SGHTA and CDR2 as FQGNSA. For this clonotype: Its cognate antigen is unknown.

The chain joins TRBV7-2 to TRBJ2-3; 12 bases align to TRBD2. The clonotype originates from a woman in her forties with Graves' hyperthyroidism. Sequencing was carried out using blood. CDR3 loop: CASSLGLAGSTDTQYF. CDR3 DNA: TGTGCCAGCAGCTTGGGACTAGCGGGTAGCACAGATACGCAGTATTTT.